This TCR beta chain was retrieved from a study of Ad26.COV2.S vaccination and SARS-CoV-2 variants. Turning to the study itself: Intramuscularly, Ad26.COV2.S was given either once or twice, 56 days apart.

TCRdb's copy holds only in-frame clones and misses some; the assay was immunoSEQ multiplex PCR. The table shows about 680,000 clones, with about 90% occurring only once. As to treatment: around 19 received Ad26.COV2.S at low or high dose, single or two shots; roughly five received placebo; per-sample allocation not given. Specimens were obtained on day 63 following the first vaccine or placebo injection. Study-level findings and limits: Placebo recipients showed lower spike-specific TCR breadth than vaccinees.

About this clone: Its target is not known.

The receptor comes from a person aged 18-60 years who received the Ad26.COV2.S COVID-19 vaccine or a placebo. Sequences were derived from peripheral blood, sampled in a trial of Ad26.COV2.S vaccine versus placebo.

CDR3: CASSLSGAPTNYGYTF. The CDR3, as DNA: TGTGCCAGCAGCCTTAGCGGCGCCCCTACTAACTATGGCTACACCTTC. V is TRBV7-9 and J is TRBJ1-2, with D uncertain. CDR1 and CDR2 (germline): SEHNR, FQNEAQ (reference sequence). V was trimmed by 5 bases and J by 0 bases, leaving 16 bases between them. The CDR3 spans 16 residues.